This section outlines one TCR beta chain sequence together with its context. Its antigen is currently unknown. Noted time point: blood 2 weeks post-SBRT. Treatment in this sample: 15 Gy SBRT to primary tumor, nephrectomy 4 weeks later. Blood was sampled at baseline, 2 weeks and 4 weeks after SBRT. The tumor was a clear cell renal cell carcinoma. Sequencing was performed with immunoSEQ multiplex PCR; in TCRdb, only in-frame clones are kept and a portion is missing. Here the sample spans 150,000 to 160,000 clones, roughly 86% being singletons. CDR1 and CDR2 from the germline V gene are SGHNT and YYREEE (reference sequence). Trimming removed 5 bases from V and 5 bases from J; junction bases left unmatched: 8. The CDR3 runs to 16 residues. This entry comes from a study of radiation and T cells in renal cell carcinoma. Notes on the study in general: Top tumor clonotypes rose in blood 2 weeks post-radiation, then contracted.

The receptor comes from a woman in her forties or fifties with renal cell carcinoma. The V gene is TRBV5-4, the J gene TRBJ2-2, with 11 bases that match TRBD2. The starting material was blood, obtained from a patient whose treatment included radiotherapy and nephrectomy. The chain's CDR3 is CASSSRLAGMTGELFF. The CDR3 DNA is TGTGCCAGCAGTTCAAGACTAGCGGGGATGACCGGGGAGCTGTTTTTT.